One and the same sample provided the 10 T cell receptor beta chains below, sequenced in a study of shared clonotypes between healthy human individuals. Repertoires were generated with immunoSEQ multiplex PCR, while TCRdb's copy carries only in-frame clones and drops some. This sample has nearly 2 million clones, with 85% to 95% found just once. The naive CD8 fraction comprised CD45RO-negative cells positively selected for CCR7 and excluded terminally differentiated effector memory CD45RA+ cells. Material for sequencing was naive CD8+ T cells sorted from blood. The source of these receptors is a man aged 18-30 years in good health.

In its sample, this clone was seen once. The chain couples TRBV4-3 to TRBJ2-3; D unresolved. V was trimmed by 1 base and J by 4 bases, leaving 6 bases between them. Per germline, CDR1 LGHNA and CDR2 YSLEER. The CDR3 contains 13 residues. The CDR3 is CASSQVLPDTQYF. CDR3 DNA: TGCGCCAGCAGCCAAGTACTCCCAGATACGCAGTATTTT.

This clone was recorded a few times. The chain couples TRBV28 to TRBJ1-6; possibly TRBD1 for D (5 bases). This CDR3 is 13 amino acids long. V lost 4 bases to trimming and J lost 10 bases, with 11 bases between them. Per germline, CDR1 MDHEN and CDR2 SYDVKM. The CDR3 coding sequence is TGTGCCAGCAGTTCCAGGGAGAACTCACCCCTCCACTTT. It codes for CASSSRENSPLHF.

Here the CDR3 DNA reads TGTGCCAGCAGCATAGAGGGGGGCTCTCAGCCCCAGCATTTT. It encodes CASSIEGGSQPQHF. The chain employs TRBV9 and TRBJ1-5; the D gene is possibly TRBD1 (6 bases). The V end lost 4 bases, the J end lost 6 bases, and 14 bases lay between the germline ends. The CDR3 totals 14 residues. From germline, CDR1 is SGDLS and CDR2 YYNGEE.

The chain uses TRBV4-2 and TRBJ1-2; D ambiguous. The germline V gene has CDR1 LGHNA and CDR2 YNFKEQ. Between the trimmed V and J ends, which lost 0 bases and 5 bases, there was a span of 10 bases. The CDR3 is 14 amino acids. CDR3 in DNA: TGTGCCAGCAGCCAAGAGCCACCTGGGTATGGCTACACCTTC. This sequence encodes CASSQEPPGYGYTF.

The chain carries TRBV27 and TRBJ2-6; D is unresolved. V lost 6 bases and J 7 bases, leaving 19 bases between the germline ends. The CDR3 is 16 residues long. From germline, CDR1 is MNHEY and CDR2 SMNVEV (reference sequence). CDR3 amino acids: CASSRTDPFYANVLTF. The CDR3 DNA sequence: TGTGCCAGCAGCCGAACTGACCCTTTCTATGCCAACGTCCTGACTTTC.

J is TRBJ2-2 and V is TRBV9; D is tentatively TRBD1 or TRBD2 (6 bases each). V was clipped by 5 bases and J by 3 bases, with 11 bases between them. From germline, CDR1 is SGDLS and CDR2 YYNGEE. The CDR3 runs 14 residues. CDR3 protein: CASSEGGHTGELFF. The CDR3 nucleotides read TGTGCCAGCAGTGAGGGGGGTCACACCGGGGAGCTGTTTTTT.

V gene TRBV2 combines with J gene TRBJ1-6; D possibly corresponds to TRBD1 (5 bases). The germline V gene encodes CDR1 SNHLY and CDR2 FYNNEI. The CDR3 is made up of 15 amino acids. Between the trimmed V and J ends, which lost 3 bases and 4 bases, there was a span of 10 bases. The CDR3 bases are TGTGCCAGCAGTGAGGTGGGACTATATAATTCACCCCTCCACTTT. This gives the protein CASSEVGLYNSPLHF.

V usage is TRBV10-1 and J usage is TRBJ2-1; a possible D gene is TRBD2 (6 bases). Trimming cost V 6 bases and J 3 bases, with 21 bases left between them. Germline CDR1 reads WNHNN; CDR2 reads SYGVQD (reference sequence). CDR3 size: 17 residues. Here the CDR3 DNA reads TGCGCCAGCAGCGATTCGGCCGGGGGAGATTTCTACAATGAGCAGTTCTTC. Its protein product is CASSDSAGGDFYNEQFF.

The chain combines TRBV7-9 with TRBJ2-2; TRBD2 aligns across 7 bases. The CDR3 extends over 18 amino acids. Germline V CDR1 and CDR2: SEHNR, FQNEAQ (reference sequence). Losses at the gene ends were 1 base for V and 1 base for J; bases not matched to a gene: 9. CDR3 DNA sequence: TGTGCCAGCAGCTTAGTAAGTCGGGTAGCGGGGAACACCGGGGAGCTGTTTTTT. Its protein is CASSLVSRVAGNTGELFF.

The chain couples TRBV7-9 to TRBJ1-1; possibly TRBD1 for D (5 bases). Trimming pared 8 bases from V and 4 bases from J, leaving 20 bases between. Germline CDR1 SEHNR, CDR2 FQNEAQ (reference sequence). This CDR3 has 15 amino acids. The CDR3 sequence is CASEGNMEKGTEAFF. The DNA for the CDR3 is TGTGCCAGCGAGGGGAACATGGAAAAGGGCACTGAAGCTTTCTTT.